This TCR beta chain was retrieved from a study of shared clonotypes between healthy human individuals. Notes on the study in general: Some naive CD4 clonotypes, around 4.9%, turned up in common across a few donors. It was only blood that was sampled, and tissue repertoires likely differ.

Measured with immunoSEQ multiplex PCR; TCRdb has only the in-frame clones, and not every one. The sample contains under 2,500,000 clones, about 94% of which appear only once. A remark on this clone: Its antigen is currently unknown.

The source of this sequence is a man in his late teens or twenties in good health. The sequencing sample was made of naive CD4+ T cells sorted from blood. Stated subset: CD45RA+ positively selected.

CDR3 coding DNA: TGTGCCAGCAGCTTATGGGGGGACTCCAACTACGAGCAGTACTTC. This gives the protein CASSLWGDSNYEQYF. The rearrangement links TRBV11-2 to TRBJ2-7, with D possibly being TRBD2 (6 bases). The CDR3 sequence is 15 residues long. V lost 2 bases and J lost 3, with 14 bases in between. Germline-derived CDR1 and CDR2 are SGHAT and FQNNGV.